One sample yielded the 28 T cell receptor beta chains listed below, sequenced in a study of shared clonotypes between healthy human individuals. Using immunoSEQ multiplex PCR, the repertoire was profiled, and TCRdb retains in-frame clones only, with some absent. The sample consists of 2 million to 3 million clones, roughly 93% of them appearing once. Sequences were obtained from naive CD4+ T cells from PBMCs. Subset meaning: CD45RA+ positively selected. The receptors here all came from a man aged 18 to 30 in good health. Some clones in this sample may be carry-over from other donors' samples.

This clone appeared a few times. The chain couples TRBV2 to TRBJ1-3; possibly TRBD1 for D (6 bases). This CDR3 region has 13 residues. From germline, CDR1 is SNHLY and CDR2 FYNNEI. With 6 bases removed from V and 2 bases from J, the gap between germline ends came to 8 bases. The DNA of the CDR3 is TGTGCCAGCAGCCGGGACACTGGAAACACCATATATTTT. This encodes CASSRDTGNTIYF.

This CDR3 is CASRQGHLTDTQYF. CDR3 DNA sequence: TGCGCCAGCAGGCAGGGCCATTTAACAGATACGCAGTATTTT. The chain is built from TRBV5-1 and TRBJ2-3; possibly TRBD1 for D (5 bases). The germline gives CDR1 SGHRS, CDR2 YFSETQ. V lost 5 bases and J lost 3, with 13 bases in between. The CDR3 totals 14 residues.

This clone has a handful of counts. The V and J genes are TRBV7-9 and TRBJ2-2; 9 bases agree with TRBD1. The CDR3 totals 15 residues. V lost 5 bases, J lost 5 bases, and 6 bases stayed unmatched. Germline-derived CDR1 and CDR2 are SEHNR and FQNEAQ (reference sequence). The CDR3 region has the DNA TGTGCCAGCAGCCCAGGACAGGGGCGGACCGGGGAGCTGTTTTTT. Protein sequence: CASSPGQGRTGELFF.

In this sample, this clone turned up once. This sequence joins TRBV2 and TRBJ2-7; D is possibly TRBD1 (6 bases). Germline V CDR1 and CDR2: SNHLY, FYNNEI. This CDR3 has 13 residues. Trimming removed 6 bases at V and 4 bases at J, with 13 bases between. DNA of the CDR3: TGTGCCAGCAGCGTTACAGGGATGTACGAGCAGTACTTC. Encoded protein: CASSVTGMYEQYF. Using reference TRBV2 and TRBJ2-7 for the parts outside the CDR3, the full variable domain is EPEVTQTPSHQVTQMGQEVILRCVPISNHLYFYWYRQILGQKVEFLVSFYNNEISEKSEIFDDQFSVERPDGSNFTLKIRSTKLEDSAMYFCASSVTGMYEQYFGPGTRLTVT.

This chain connects TRBV10-1 to TRBJ2-3, with TRBD1 matching 8 bases. With 4 bases clipped from V and 2 bases from J, the junction kept 5 bases outside the gene matches. Germline V gene sequence: CDR1 WNHNN, CDR2 SYGVQD (reference sequence). This CDR3 is built from 15 residues. As DNA, the CDR3 is TGCGCCAGCAGTGCTGGGGACAGGTACACAGATACGCAGTATTTT. This codes for CASSAGDRYTDTQYF.

The chain's CDR3 is CASSGQGPGSNQPQHF. As DNA, the CDR3 is TGTGCCAGCTCCGGACAGGGGCCGGGTAGCAATCAGCCCCAGCATTTT. The chain has TRBV18 and TRBJ1-5, with 9 positions matching TRBD1. Germline V gives CDR1 KGHSH, CDR2 LQKENI. The V gene end was trimmed by 6 bases and the J gene end by 0 bases; junction bases not matched to a gene: 6. The CDR3 is 16 residues long. Filled out from reference TRBV18 and TRBJ1-5, the complete variable domain reads NAGVMQNPRHLVRRRGQEARLRCSPMKGHSHVYWYRQLPEEGLKFMVYLQKENIIDESGMPKERFSAEFPKEGPSILRIQQVVRGDSAAYFCASSGQGPGSNQPQHFGDGTRLSIL.

The chain uses TRBV7-2 and TRBJ2-7; D is undetermined. CDR1 and CDR2 (germline): SGHTA, FQGNSA. The CDR3 covers 14 residues. Trimming removed 5 bases from V and 7 bases from J, with 18 bases in between. As DNA, the CDR3 is TGTGCCAGCAGCACCATGGGATCGAAGGGTGAGCAGTACTTC. Translating it yields CASSTMGSKGEQYF.

The chain recombines TRBV28 with TRBJ2-7; D gene unclear. The CDR3 loop spans 14 amino acids. Looked up from germline, CDR1 is MDHEN and CDR2 is SYDVKM. V dropped 6 bases and J dropped 0 bases, with 12 bases sitting between them. The CDR3 here is CASSDSFLSYEQYF. In nucleotides, the CDR3 is TGTGCCAGCAGCGACTCGTTTCTCTCCTACGAGCAGTACTTC.

The V and J genes are TRBV15 and TRBJ1-1, with D tentatively TRBD1 (6 bases). The germline gives CDR1 LNHNV, CDR2 YYDKDF (reference sequence). The V end lost 6 bases, the J end lost 4 bases, and 12 bases lay between the germline ends. CDR3 length: 13 amino acids. The CDR3 DNA reads TGTGCCACCAGTTGGACACAGGGCACTGAAGCTTTCTTT. Its protein is CATSWTQGTEAFF.

V and J are TRBV20-1 and TRBJ1-2, with no clear D. The CDR3 runs 11 residues. V gave up 3 bases and J gave up 2 bases, with 4 bases separating them. Per the germline V gene, CDR1 is DFQATT and CDR2 is SNEGSKA (reference sequence). In nucleotides, the CDR3 is TGCAGTGCTAGGCTGAACTATGGCTACACCTTC. Its protein is CSARLNYGYTF.

On this clone: The sample holds other DNA sequences that translate to the same CDR3. The gene calls are TRBV18 and TRBJ2-7, with 11 bases identical to TRBD2. V shed 3 bases and J 2 bases; nucleotides not matched to a gene: 3. The germline gives CDR1 KGHSH, CDR2 LQKENI. This CDR3 comprises 15 residues. The CDR3 is CASSPGTSGAYEQYF. CDR3 DNA sequence: TGTGCCAGCTCACCCGGGACTAGCGGAGCCTACGAGCAGTACTTC. Combining the CDR3 with reference TRBV18 and TRBJ2-7 gives the whole variable domain NAGVMQNPRHLVRRRGQEARLRCSPMKGHSHVYWYRQLPEEGLKFMVYLQKENIIDESGMPKERFSAEFPKEGPSILRIQQVVRGDSAAYFCASSPGTSGAYEQYFGPGTRLTVT.

In its sample, this clone was seen a few times. The chain has TRBV7-9 and TRBJ2-7, with 7 bases fitting TRBD1. The CDR3 spans 16 residues. The trim removed 6 bases at V and 4 bases at J, leaving 15 bases unmatched. Germline lookup yields CDR1 SEHNR and CDR2 FQNEAQ (reference sequence). The CDR3 sequence is CASSSILGQSFYEQYF. CDR3 DNA sequence: TGTGCCAGCAGTTCAATTTTGGGACAGTCCTTTTACGAGCAGTACTTC.

This clone was recorded once. This sequence joins TRBV28 and TRBJ1-2, with D maybe TRBD1 (5 bases). This CDR3 is built from 13 residues. Germline-derived CDR1 and CDR2 are MDHEN and SYDVKM. The V and J ends lost 8 bases and 8 bases respectively, with 18 bases between them. CDR3 sequence reads: CASQTAWEGGYTF. Here the CDR3 DNA reads TGTGCCAGCCAAACCGCATGGGAGGGGGGCTACACCTTC.

This chain joins TRBV7-9 and TRBJ2-3; D is uncertain. V shed 1 base and J shed 9 bases, with 11 bases lying between them. Germline lookup yields CDR1 SEHNR and CDR2 FQNEAQ (reference sequence). The CDR3 is 13 amino acids. The CDR3 sequence: CASSLESSRTQYF. As DNA, the CDR3 is TGTGCCAGCAGCTTAGAGTCCAGTCGGACGCAGTATTTT.

V usage is TRBV7-9 and J usage is TRBJ2-1, with 10 nucleotides matching TRBD2. The CDR3 is 16 residues long. Germline V gives CDR1 SEHNR, CDR2 FQNEAQ (reference sequence). V trimming: 1 base; J trimming: 7 bases; junction bases outside the gene matches: 7. The CDR3 spells CASSLEGAGGRNEQFF. CDR3 coding DNA: TGTGCCAGCAGCTTAGAGGGAGCGGGAGGGAGGAATGAGCAGTTCTTC.

This sequence joins TRBV10-3 and TRBJ2-1, with D perhaps matching TRBD2 (6 bases). CDR1 and CDR2 (germline): ENHRY, SYGVKD. V was cut by 10 bases and J by 10 bases, with 20 bases left in between. This CDR3 is built from 13 residues. CDR3 amino acids: CATTGPQGLEQFF. The CDR3 DNA is TGTGCCACCACGGGACCTCAGGGACTGGAGCAGTTCTTC.

The chain uses TRBV30 and TRBJ1-2; D not resolved. Germline V CDR1 and CDR2: GTSNPN, SVGIG (reference sequence). Deletions cut 0 bases from V and 4 bases from J, with 9 bases between. This CDR3 contains 13 residues. The CDR3 sequence: CAWSVSRFYGYTF. In DNA form, the CDR3 reads TGTGCCTGGAGTGTAAGCAGGTTCTATGGCTACACCTTC.

The chain is built from TRBV15 and TRBJ1-4, with 7 bases lining up with TRBD1. Per the germline V gene, CDR1 is LNHNV and CDR2 is YYDKDF (reference sequence). Losses at the gene ends were 4 bases for V and 4 bases for J; bases not matched to a gene: 3. CDR3 length: 14 residues. In nucleotides, the CDR3 is TGTGCCACCAGCAAGACAGGGAGTAATGAAAAACTGTTTTTT. Its protein product is CATSKTGSNEKLFF.

V is TRBV28 and J is TRBJ1-1, with D possibly TRBD1 on 5 matching bases. V lost 3 bases, J lost 4 bases, and 12 bases lay in between. The CDR3 consists of 14 residues. Germline CDR1 and CDR2: MDHEN and SYDVKM. CDR3 residues: CASSFRGVATEAFF. CDR3 DNA: TGTGCCAGCAGTTTCCGAGGGGTGGCCACTGAAGCTTTCTTT.

The CDR3 DNA reads as TGTGCCAGCAGTTACTCGGTCCTGGGTAATGAAAAACTGTTTTTT. Protein: CASSYSVLGNEKLFF. The chain uses TRBV6-5 and TRBJ1-4; D remains unclear. Trimming left V 0 bases short and J 4 bases short, with 9 bases between. This CDR3 contains 15 residues. The germline V gene has CDR1 MNHEY and CDR2 SVGAGI.

This clone has just one count. This chain connects TRBV7-9 to TRBJ1-1; a weak D match, TRBD1 (5 bases). The V end lost 6 bases, the J end lost 4 bases, and 15 bases lay between the germline ends. The germline CDR1 and CDR2 sequences are SEHNR and FQNEAQ (reference sequence). The CDR3 totals 14 residues. The CDR3 coding sequence is TGTGCCAGCAGTTCAGGGTATGGGGTCACTGAAGCTTTCTTT. Its translation is CASSSGYGVTEAFF.

CDR3 DNA sequence: TGTGCCAGTAGTATAGGGACTATCTTGGCAGATACGCAGTATTTT. Amino acid sequence: CASSIGTILADTQYF. The genes are TRBV19 and TRBJ2-3, with D possibly being TRBD2 (6 bases). From germline, CDR1 is LNHDA and CDR2 SQIVND (reference sequence). V lost 1 base and J lost 4, with 12 bases in between. This CDR3 comprises 15 residues.

The V call is TRBV5-1, the J call TRBJ1-4, with 10 bases lining up with TRBD1. The V gene end was trimmed by 4 bases and the J gene end by 7 bases; junction bases not matched to a gene: 7. Per germline, CDR1 SGHRS and CDR2 YFSETQ. The CDR3 runs 15 residues. The CDR3 protein is CASSPRTGGSEKLFF. The CDR3 nucleotides read TGCGCCAGCAGCCCAAGGACAGGGGGAAGTGAAAAACTGTTTTTT.

The chain recombines TRBV5-1 with TRBJ2-5; TRBD1 agrees at 8 bases. Trimming at V came to 0 bases and at J to 5 bases, leaving 6 bases not matched to a gene. The CDR3 is made up of 15 amino acids. Germline-derived CDR1 and CDR2 are SGHRS and YFSETQ. CDR3 sequence: CASSLDPGGYETQYF. The CDR3, as DNA: TGCGCCAGCAGCTTGGATCCAGGGGGCTATGAGACCCAGTACTTC.

CDR3 nucleotide sequence: TGTGCCAGCAGCAGGGATGTAGGATACAATGAGCAGTTCTTC. Translating gives CASSRDVGYNEQFF. The V gene is TRBV7-3, the J gene TRBJ2-1; D is unresolved. Germline lookup yields CDR1 SGHTA and CDR2 FQGTGA. Trimming took off 5 bases at V and 4 bases at J, with 12 bases between the two ends. This CDR3 is built from 14 residues.

The chain has TRBV20-1 and TRBJ1-5; possibly TRBD1 for D (6 bases). The V end was cut by 4 bases, the J end by 6 bases, with 7 bases between. The CDR3 extends over 11 amino acids. From germline, CDR1 is DFQATT and CDR2 SNEGSKA (reference sequence). CDR3: CSAIQGQPQHF. The CDR3 DNA follows: TGCAGTGCTATACAGGGTCAGCCCCAGCATTTT.

The genes are TRBV5-1 and TRBJ2-2, with TRBD1 identical over 7 bases. This CDR3 has 15 residues. With V trimmed by 2 bases and J by 7 bases, 8 bases remained unmatched. Germline V gene lookup returns CDR1 SGHRS and CDR2 YFSETQ. The CDR3 is CASSFTSGGLGELFF. For the CDR3, the DNA is TGCGCCAGCAGCTTCACGTCAGGGGGTCTCGGGGAGCTGTTTTTT.

The chain employs TRBV27 and TRBJ1-6; D possibly corresponds to TRBD1 (5 bases). This CDR3 has 15 amino acids. Germline V gene sequence: CDR1 MNHEY, CDR2 SMNVEV (reference sequence). Trimming removed 2 bases from V and 10 bases from J, with 15 bases in between. CDR3 nucleotides: TGTGCCAGCAGTTTAGCCGGGACCATCTCCTCACCCCTCCACTTT. Protein sequence: CASSLAGTISSPLHF.